Listed here is a single T cell receptor (beta chain). This clonotype appeared a few times. The clone's antigen remains unknown. The input lacks base qualities; no much larger clone sits a single base away. This specimen belongs to a study of patients and donors after allogeneic stem cell transplantation (dated by TCRdb to 2018 to 2020). Including the terminal cysteine and phenylalanine, the CDR3 comprises 15 residues. Left in the record is the CDR3 DNA by itself, 45 bases read in frame from the first base. The germline ends are 17 bases apart after V is trimmed by 1 base and J by 7 bases. CDR1 and CDR2 were assigned from the germline V gene as SGDLS and YYNGEE. Libraries were prepared through RT-PCR. The data were produced on a NextSeq 550. The public reads were quality trimmed at Q25 with fastp and then assembled into clones with MiXCR by TCRdb, keeping productive beta chains. Duplicate CDR3 protein sequences are folded into a single record with the most common DNA and genes. Here the sample has hundreds of thousands of distinct CDR3 sequences; approximately 16% occur a single time. The ten largest make up less than 8.5% of the sample.

The chain is encoded by TRBV9 joined to TRBJ1-1; a tentative D call is TRBD1 (6 bases match). Sequences were obtained from blood, either unsorted or a sorted T cell fraction (not recorded which). The receptor was derived from a human donor who was either an allogeneic HSCT recipient or a stem cell or donor lymphocyte infusion donor (not recorded which). It is not recorded whose cells these are; they may come from a transplant donor. The nucleotide sequence reads TGTGCCAGCAGCGTACGGGCAGGGGCCGTAGTTGAAGCTTTCTTT. This sequence encodes CASSVRAGAVVEAFF.